The rows below give T cell receptor beta chains drawn from one sample of a study of blood T cell repertoires in COVID-19. Profiled with immunoSEQ multiplex PCR; TCRdb holds only in-frame clones, not every one. The sample has roughly 200,000 clones; 86% are singletons. The sequencing sample was made of PBMCs or T cells enriched from blood (not recorded which). The receptors derive from a young woman who had been exposed to COVID-19. The CDR3 runs from the conserved cysteine through the conserved F or W. The D gene is left open where the match is weak. Only some rows state a clone size, as once, few, many or a class for expanded clones.

d_call j_call v_call clone_size cdr3_nt cdr3_aa
TRBD1 TRBJ1-5 TRBV7-9 once TGTGCCAGCAGCTTAGGAAGACAGGGTACACAGCCCCAGCATTTT CASSLGRQGTQPQHF
. TRBJ1-1 TRBV19 few TGTGCCAGCGCCTACCCGGGGACTGAAGCTTTCTTT CASAYPGTEAFF
TRBD1 TRBJ1-5 TRBV10-3 . TGTGCCATCAGTGCACAGGGGAGCAATCAGCCCCAGCATTTT CAISAQGSNQPQHF
TRBD2 TRBJ2-5 TRBV4-1 . TGCGCCAGCAGCCATCTACTAGCGGGGACCGGGGAGACCCAGTACTTC CASSHLLAGTGETQYF
. TRBJ1-6 TRBV30 . TGTGCCTGGGGGGGTGTAGGAGGTTCCTATAATTCACCCCTCCACTTT CAWGGVGGSYNSPLHF
. TRBJ1-2 TRBV2 . TGTGCCAGCAGTCTGTTACAGGGCAGCTATGGCTACACCTTC CASSLLQGSYGYTF
TRBD2 TRBJ2-2 TRBV4-2 . TGTGCCAGCAGCCAAGAAAGCGGGGTGGTCACCGGGGAGCTGTTTTTT CASSQESGVVTGELFF
. TRBJ1-5 TRBV27 . TGTGCCAGCAGTTTCGGCGGCTCCAATCAGCCCCAGCATTTT CASSFGGSNQPQHF
. TRBJ1-5 TRBV6-5 . TGTGCCAGCAGTTCGGTATCAAAAAATCAGCCCCAGCATTTT CASSSVSKNQPQHF
. TRBJ1-6 TRBV7-2 . TGTGCCAGCAGCCCAGGGGCGGCTAGCTATAATTCACCCCTCCACTTT CASSPGAASYNSPLHF
. TRBJ1-3 TRBV15 . TGTGCCACCAGCAGAGATGAGGCTTTCTCTGGAAACACCATATATTTT CATSRDEAFSGNTIYF
. TRBJ2-7 TRBV7-3 once TGTGCCAGCAGCTTAGCTGGGGGGGCAGCGTACGAGCAGTACTTC CASSLAGGAAYEQYF
TRBD1 TRBJ2-2 TRBV5-1 . TGCGCCAGCAGCTCCGGACAGGGGATCGGGGAGCTGTTTTTT CASSSGQGIGELFF
TRBD2 TRBJ2-1 TRBV7-9 . TGTGCCAGCAGCCCTGGAGGGACTAGCGGGGGGCTATCCTACAATGAGCAGTTCTTC CASSPGGTSGGLSYNEQFF
TRBD1 TRBJ1-5 TRBV7-8 . TGTGCCAGCAGCGGTGACAGGGGGCTTCTCTACAATCAGCCCCAGCATTTT CASSGDRGLLYNQPQHF
. TRBJ2-3 TRBV3-1/TRBV3-2 . TGTGCCAGCGCCGGTTCGGATACGCAGTATTTT CASAGSDTQYF
. TRBJ1-5 TRBV6-5 . TGTGCCAGCAGTTACGGTCAGAGCAATCAGCCCCAGCATTTT CASSYGQSNQPQHF
. TRBJ2-2 TRBV25-1 . TGTGCCAGCAGTGAGGGGCAGGCCTATTCGAACACCGGGGAGCTGTTTTTT CASSEGQAYSNTGELFF
. TRBJ1-2 TRBV2 . TGTGCCAGCAGTGTCCAGGGAGGGGACGTTGGCTACACCTTC CASSVQGGDVGYTF
. TRBJ1-2 TRBV12-3/TRBV12-4 . TGTGCCAGCAGTCAACAGGGTATCTATGGCTACACCTTC CASSQQGIYGYTF
TRBD1 TRBJ1-1 TRBV4-1 . TGCGCCAGCAGCCAACACACCGGACAGGCGAACACTGAAGCTTTCTTT CASSQHTGQANTEAFF
. TRBJ1-3 TRBV19 . TGTGCCAGTAGTATGGTTGCGTTCTCTGGAAACACCATATATTTT CASSMVAFSGNTIYF
TRBD1 TRBJ2-1 TRBV5-1 . TGCGCCAGCAGCTTGATACCGGGACAGGGTGAGTGGTTCTTC CASSLIPGQGEWFF
. TRBJ2-6 TRBV30 . TGTGCCTGGAGGGCAGGGTCTGCTGGGGCCAACGTCCTGACTTTC CAWRAGSAGANVLTF
TRBD1 TRBJ1-3 TRBV5-1 few TGCGCCAGCAGCAAGGGACAGCCCTCTGGAAACACCATATATTTT CASSKGQPSGNTIYF
. TRBJ1-5 TRBV19 . TGTGCCAGTAGGGGGCCCCTTAGCAATCAGCCCCAGCATTTT CASRGPLSNQPQHF
TRBD1 TRBJ2-5 TRBV29-1 . TGCAGCGTTGAATGGGGACAGCTCCAAGAGACCCAGTACTTC CSVEWGQLQETQYF
. TRBJ1-2 TRBV9 once TGTGCCAGCAGCGCAGACCCCAGCGTTTACTATGGCTACACCTTC CASSADPSVYYGYTF
TRBD2 TRBJ2-2 TRBV11-2 . TGTGCCGCGGGGGGCCGGAACACCGGGGAGCTGTTTTTT CAAGGRNTGELFF